The clone carrying this T cell receptor beta chain has a single count. The sample originates from a study of blood T cell repertoires in COVID-19. About the research overall: Sites in the United States, Italy and Spain provided acute and convalescent COVID-19 samples. In each case, the material was cDNA or gDNA derived from T cells, B-cell-depleted T cells, or PBMCs.

Clones were read by immunoSEQ multiplex PCR, and TCRdb kept only the in-frame ones, dropping some. The repertoire consists of about 140,000 clones, with roughly 89% occurring once and the leading ten covering around 1.5%. The CDR3 runs 15 residues. Germline CDR1 and CDR2: LNHDA and SQIVND (reference sequence). Trimming removed 5 bases at V and 0 bases at J, with 14 bases between. The V gene is TRBV19, the J gene TRBJ2-7, with TRBD1 as a possible D gene (5 bases). The TCR originated in a human donor in a cohort sampled during active COVID-19. The source material was peripheral blood. The CDR3 DNA sequence: TGTGCCAGTAGTTCCCGTCGACAGCGCTCCTACGAGCAGTACTTC. Protein: CASSSRRQRSYEQYF.